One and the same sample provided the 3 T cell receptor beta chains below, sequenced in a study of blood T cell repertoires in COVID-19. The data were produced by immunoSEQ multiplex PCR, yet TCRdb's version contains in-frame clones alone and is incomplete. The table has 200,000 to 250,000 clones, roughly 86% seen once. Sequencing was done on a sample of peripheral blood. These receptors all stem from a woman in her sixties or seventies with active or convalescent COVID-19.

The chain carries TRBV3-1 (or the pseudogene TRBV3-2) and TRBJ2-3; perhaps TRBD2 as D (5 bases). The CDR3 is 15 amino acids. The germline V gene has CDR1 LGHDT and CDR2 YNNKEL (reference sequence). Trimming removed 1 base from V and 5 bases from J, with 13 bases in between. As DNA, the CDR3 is TGTGCCAGCAGCCAAGGTGGACTTGTGGGAGATACGCAGTATTTT. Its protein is CASSQGGLVGDTQYF.

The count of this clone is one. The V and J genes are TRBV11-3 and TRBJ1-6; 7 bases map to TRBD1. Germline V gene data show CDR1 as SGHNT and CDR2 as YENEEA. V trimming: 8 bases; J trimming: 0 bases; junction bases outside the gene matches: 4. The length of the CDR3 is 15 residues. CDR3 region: CASDRDSSYNSPLHF. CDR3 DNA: TGTGCCAGCGACCGGGACAGCTCCTATAATTCACCCCTCCACTTT.

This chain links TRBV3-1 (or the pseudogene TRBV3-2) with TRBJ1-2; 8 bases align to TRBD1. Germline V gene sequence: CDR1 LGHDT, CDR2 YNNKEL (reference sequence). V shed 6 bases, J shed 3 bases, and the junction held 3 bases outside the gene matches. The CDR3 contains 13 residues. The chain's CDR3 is CASSLDRDYGYTF. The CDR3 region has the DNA TGTGCCAGCAGTCTGGACAGGGACTATGGCTACACCTTC.